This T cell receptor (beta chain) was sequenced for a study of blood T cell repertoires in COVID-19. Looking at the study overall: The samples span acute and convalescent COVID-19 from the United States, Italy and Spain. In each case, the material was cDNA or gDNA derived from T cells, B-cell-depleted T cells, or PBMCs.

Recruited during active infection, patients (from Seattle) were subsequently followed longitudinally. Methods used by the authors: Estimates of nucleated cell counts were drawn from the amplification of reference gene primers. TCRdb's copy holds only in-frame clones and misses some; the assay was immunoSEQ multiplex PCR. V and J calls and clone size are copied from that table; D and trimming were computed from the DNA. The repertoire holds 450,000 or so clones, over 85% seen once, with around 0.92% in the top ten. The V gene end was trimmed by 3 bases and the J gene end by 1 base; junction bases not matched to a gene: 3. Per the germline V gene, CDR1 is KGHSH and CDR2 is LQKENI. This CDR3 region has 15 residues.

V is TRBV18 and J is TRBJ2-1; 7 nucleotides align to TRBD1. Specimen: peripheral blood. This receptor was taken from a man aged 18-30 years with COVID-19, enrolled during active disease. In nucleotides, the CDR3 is TGTGCCAGCTCACCCCGGGACAGTTCCTACAATGAGCAGTTCTTC. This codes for CASSPRDSSYNEQFF.